This T cell receptor (beta chain) was documented in a study of cytomegalovirus exposure and HLA in healthy donors. About the research overall: The 130 or so validation repertoires used a platform that matched the one used for the 600 to 750 first-cohort repertoires, as a later analysis reported.

Germline-derived CDR1 and CDR2 are SGDLS and YYNGEE. This CDR3 contains 14 residues. With 6 bases clipped from V and 9 bases from J, the junction kept 9 bases outside the gene matches. This clone was seen a single time. Measured with immunoSEQ multiplex PCR; TCRdb has only the in-frame clones, and not every one. The data show hundreds of thousands of clones, around four fifths seen once. The V and J genes are TRBV9 and TRBJ2-1; TRBD2 aligns across 10 bases. The sequenced sample consisted of PBMCs. This TCR derives from a woman aged 18-29 years in good health and CMV-seronegative. The CDR3 sequence is CASTTSGDFSEQFF. The CDR3 DNA reads TGTGCCAGCACAACTAGCGGGGACTTCAGTGAGCAGTTCTTC. Using reference TRBV9 and TRBJ2-1 for the parts outside the CDR3, the full variable domain is DSGVTQTPKHLITATGQRVTLRCSPRSGDLSVYWYQQSLDQGLQFLIQYYNGEERAKGNILERFSAQQFPDLHSELNLSSLELGDSALYFCASTTSGDFSEQFFGPGTRLTVL.